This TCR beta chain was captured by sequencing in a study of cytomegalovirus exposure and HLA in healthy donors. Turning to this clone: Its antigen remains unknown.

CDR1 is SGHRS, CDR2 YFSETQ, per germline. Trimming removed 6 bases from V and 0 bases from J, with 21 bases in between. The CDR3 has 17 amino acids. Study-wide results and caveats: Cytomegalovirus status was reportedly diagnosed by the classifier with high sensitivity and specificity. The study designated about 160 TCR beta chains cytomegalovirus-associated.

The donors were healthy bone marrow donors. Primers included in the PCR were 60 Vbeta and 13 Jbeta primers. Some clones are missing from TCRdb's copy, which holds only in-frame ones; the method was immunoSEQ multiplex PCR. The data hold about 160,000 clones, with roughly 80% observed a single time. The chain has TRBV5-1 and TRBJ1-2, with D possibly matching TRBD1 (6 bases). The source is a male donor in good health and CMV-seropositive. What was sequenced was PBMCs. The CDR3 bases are TGCGCCAGCAATGACGGGACACCCAGACTCGCTAACTATGGCTACACCTTC. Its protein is CASNDGTPRLANYGYTF.